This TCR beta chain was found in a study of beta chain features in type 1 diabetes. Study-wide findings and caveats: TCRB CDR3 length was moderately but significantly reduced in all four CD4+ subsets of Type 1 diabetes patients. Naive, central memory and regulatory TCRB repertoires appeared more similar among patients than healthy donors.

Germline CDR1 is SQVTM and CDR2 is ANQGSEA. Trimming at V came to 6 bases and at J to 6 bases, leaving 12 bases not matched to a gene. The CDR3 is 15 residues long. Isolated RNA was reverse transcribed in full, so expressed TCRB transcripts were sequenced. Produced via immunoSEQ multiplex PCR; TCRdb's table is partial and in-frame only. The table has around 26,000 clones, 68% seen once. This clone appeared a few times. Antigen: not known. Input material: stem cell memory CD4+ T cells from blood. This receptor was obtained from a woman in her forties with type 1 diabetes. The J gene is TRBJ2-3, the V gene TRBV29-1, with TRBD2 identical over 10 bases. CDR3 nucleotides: TGCAGCGTCGAGGGGATAGCGGGAGGATCCGATACGCAGTATTTT. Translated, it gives CSVEGIAGGSDTQYF.